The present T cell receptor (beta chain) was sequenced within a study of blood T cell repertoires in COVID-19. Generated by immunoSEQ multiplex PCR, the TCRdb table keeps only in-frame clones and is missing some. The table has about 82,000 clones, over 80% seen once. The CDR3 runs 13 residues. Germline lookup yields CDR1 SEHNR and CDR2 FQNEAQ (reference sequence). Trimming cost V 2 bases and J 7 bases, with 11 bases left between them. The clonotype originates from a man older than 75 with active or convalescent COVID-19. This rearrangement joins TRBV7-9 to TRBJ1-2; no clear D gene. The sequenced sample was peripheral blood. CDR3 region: CASSLSSFGGYTF. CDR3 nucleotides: TGTGCCAGCAGCTTATCCAGTTTTGGTGGCTACACCTTC.